This T cell receptor beta chain was sequenced in a study of early T cells in non-severe SARS-CoV-2 infection. At the level of the study: Investigators sequenced bulk RNA drawn from unsorted whole blood, and chains remained unpaired. Study-wide results and caveats: The matching step, a VDJdb search, favored anti-spike CD8 responses and missed private and CD4 specificities.

Each single cDNA molecule received a unique molecular identifier. TCRdb processed the 5' RACE reads anew with MiXCR; each CDR3 protein has one entry. The profile shows 77,000 or so distinct CDR3 sequences, more than 12% of them singletons. This CDR3 has 16 amino acids. On this clonotype: The antigen is undetermined. The junction differs from germline at one of its ends, possibly a read error.

The sequence came from an adult who was a healthcare worker with PCR-confirmed SARS-CoV-2 infection or an uninfected control (not recorded which). Sequenced here: whole blood, sampled at baseline. The rearrangement links TRBV12-3 or TRBV12-4 to TRBJ2-1; either TRBD1 or TRBD2 may fit D (5 bases each). Here the CDR3 reads CANSPPGAASYNEQFF. The CDR3 nucleotides are TGTGCCAACAGTCCCCCCGGGGCGGCCTCCTACAATGAGCAGTTCTTC.